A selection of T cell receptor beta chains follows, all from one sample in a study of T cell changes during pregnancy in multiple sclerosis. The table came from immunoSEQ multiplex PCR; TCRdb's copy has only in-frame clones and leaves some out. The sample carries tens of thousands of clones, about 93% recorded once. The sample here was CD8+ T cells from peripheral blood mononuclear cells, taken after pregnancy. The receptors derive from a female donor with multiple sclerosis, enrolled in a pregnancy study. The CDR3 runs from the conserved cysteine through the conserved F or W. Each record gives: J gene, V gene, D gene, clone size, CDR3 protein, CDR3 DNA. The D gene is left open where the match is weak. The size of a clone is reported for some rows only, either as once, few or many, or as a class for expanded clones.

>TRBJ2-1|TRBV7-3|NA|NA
CASSLFAGSYNEQFF
TGTGCCAGCAGCTTATTCGCGGGGTCCTACAATGAGCAGTTCTTC
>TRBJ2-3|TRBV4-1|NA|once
CASSQEGGAGLEADTQYF
TGCGCCAGCAGCCAAGAGGGTGGTGCAGGGTTAGAGGCAGATACGCAGTATTTT
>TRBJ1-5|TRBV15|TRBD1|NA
CATSKDRGLQPQHF
TGTGCCACCAGCAAAGACAGGGGGCTTCAGCCCCAGCATTTT
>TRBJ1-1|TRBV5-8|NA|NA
CASSLPGSYTEAFF
TGTGCCAGCAGCTTGCCAGGATCTTACACTGAAGCTTTCTTT
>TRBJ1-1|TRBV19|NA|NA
CASSIRDRTTEAFF
TGTGCCAGTAGTATACGCGACAGGACCACTGAAGCTTTCTTT
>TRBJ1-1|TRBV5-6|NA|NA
CASSPLRVNTEAFF
TGTGCCAGCAGCCCCCTACGGGTGAACACTGAAGCTTTCTTT
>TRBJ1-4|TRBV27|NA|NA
CARVPAKGILEKLFF
TGTGCCAGGGTTCCCGCAAAGGGGATTCTTGAAAAACTGTTTTTT
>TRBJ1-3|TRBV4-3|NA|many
CASSQDPRGAGYTIYF
TGCGCCAGCAGCCAAGATCCGCGGGGGGCTGGGTACACCATATATTTT
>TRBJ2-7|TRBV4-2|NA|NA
CASNQGRGVYEQYF
TGTGCCAGCAACCAAGGCCGGGGAGTCTACGAGCAGTACTTC
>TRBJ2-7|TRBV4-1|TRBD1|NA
CASSRQGLPYEQYF
TGCGCCAGCAGCCGACAGGGGCTTCCCTACGAGCAGTACTTC
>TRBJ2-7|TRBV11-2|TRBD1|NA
CASSLGQGKGYEQYF
TGTGCCAGCAGTCTAGGACAGGGGAAGGGCTACGAGCAGTACTTC
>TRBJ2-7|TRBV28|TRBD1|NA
CASSQGQGQNYEQYF
TGTGCCAGCAGCCAAGGACAGGGGCAAAACTACGAGCAGTACTTC
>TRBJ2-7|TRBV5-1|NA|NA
CASSLGGGGYEQYF
TGCGCCAGCAGCCTAGGGGGGGGAGGATACGAGCAGTACTTC
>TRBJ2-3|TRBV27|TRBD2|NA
CASSLSFLASGRAGVTDTQYF
TGTGCCAGCAGTTTAAGTTTTTTGGCTAGCGGGAGGGCTGGGGTCACAGATACGCAGTATTTT
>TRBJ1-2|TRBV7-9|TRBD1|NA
CASSSSGGIGQYYGYTF
TGTGCCAGCAGCTCATCAGGGGGGATAGGCCAATATTATGGCTACACCTTC
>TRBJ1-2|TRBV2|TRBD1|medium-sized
CASRPKGARVGYTF
TGTGCCAGCAGACCCAAGGGGGCGCGGGTTGGCTACACCTTC
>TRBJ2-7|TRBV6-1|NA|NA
CASSEAGHYEQYF
TGTGCCAGCAGTGAAGCGGGGCATTACGAGCAGTACTTC
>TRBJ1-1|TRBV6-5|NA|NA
CASSYSIRRNTEAFF
TGTGCCAGCAGTTACTCAATCAGAAGGAACACTGAAGCTTTCTTT
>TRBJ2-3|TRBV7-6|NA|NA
CASSSRVSSEDTQYF
TGTGCCAGCAGCTCCCGAGTTTCTAGCGAAGATACGCAGTATTTT
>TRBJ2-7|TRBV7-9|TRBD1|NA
CASSLAGTGVSYEQYF
TGTGCCAGCAGCTTAGCCGGGACAGGGGTCTCCTACGAGCAGTACTTC
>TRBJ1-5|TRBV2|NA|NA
CASSERLPIQPQHF
TGTGCCAGCAGTGAGAGGCTCCCTATTCAGCCCCAGCATTTT
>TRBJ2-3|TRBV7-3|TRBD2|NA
CASSLNGGGRFTDTQYF
TGTGCCAGCAGCTTAAACGGTGGCGGGAGGTTCACAGATACGCAGTATTTT
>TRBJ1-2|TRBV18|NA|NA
CASSTYRDTRDYGYTF
TGTGCCAGCTCAACTTACCGGGACACAAGAGATTATGGCTACACCTTC
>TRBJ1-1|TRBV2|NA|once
CASSGAFGQRKAFF
TGTGCCAGCAGTGGGGCCTTTGGACAGCGAAAAGCTTTCTTT
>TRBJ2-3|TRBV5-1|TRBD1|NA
CASSSGTGGTDTQYF
TGCGCCAGCAGCTCAGGGACAGGAGGCACAGATACGCAGTATTTT
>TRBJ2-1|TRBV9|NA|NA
CASSGEKQFF
TGTGCCAGCAGCGGAGAAAAGCAGTTCTTC
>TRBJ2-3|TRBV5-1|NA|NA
CASSYRTVTDTQYF
TGCGCCAGCAGCTATAGGACAGTCACAGATACGCAGTATTTT
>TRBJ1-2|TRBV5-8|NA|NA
CASPTDEHYGYTF
TGTGCCAGCCCAACAGATGAACACTATGGCTACACCTTC
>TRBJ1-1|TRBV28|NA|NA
CASSLDMNTEAFF
TGTGCCAGCAGTTTAGACATGAACACTGAAGCTTTCTTT
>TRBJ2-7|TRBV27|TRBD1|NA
CASNEQGPAYEQYF
TGTGCCAGCAACGAACAGGGGCCCGCCTACGAGCAGTACTTC
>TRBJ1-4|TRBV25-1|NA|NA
CASSELRGKKLFF
TGTGCCAGCAGTGAATTACGGGGTAAAAAACTGTTTTTT
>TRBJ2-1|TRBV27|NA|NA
CASSLSGGAYNEQFF
TGTGCCAGCAGTTTATCGGGCGGGGCCTACAATGAGCAGTTCTTC
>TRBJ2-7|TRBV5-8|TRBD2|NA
CASSSGGLAKYEQYF
TGTGCCAGCAGCTCGGGCGGACTAGCGAAGTACGAGCAGTACTTC
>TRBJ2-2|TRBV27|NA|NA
CASSLSGRHGELFF
TGTGCCAGCAGTTTATCGGGGCGACACGGGGAGCTGTTTTTT
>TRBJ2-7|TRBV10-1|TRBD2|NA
CASSLGLAGGPMKQYF
TGCGCCAGCAGTTTGGGACTAGCGGGAGGGCCTATGAAGCAGTACTTC
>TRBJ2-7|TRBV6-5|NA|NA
CASSSAGPYEQYF
TGTGCCAGCAGTTCGGCAGGGCCCTACGAGCAGTACTTC
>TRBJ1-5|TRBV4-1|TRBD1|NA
CASSQGAGGQPQHF
TGCGCCAGCAGCCAAGGGGCAGGGGGGCAGCCCCAGCATTTT
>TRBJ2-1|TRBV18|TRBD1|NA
CASSPKGQVTYNEQFF
TGTGCCAGCTCACCTAAAGGACAGGTTACCTACAATGAGCAGTTCTTC
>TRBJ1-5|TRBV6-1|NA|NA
CASSEGGYINQPQHF
TGTGCCAGCAGTGAGGGGGGTTACATTAATCAGCCCCAGCATTTT
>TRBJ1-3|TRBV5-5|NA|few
CASSWDTLFGNTIYF
TGTGCCAGCAGCTGGGACACTTTATTTGGAAACACCATATATTTT
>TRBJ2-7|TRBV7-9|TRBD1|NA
CASSSDRTYEQYF
TGTGCCAGCAGCTCGGACAGGACGTACGAGCAGTACTTC
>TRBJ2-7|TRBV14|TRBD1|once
CASSDPRGQSSYEQYF
TGTGCCAGCAGCGATCCTAGGGGACAGTCCTCCTACGAGCAGTACTTC
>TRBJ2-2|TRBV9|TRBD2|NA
CASSVSGGPNTGELFF
TGTGCCAGCAGCGTCTCGGGGGGGCCGAACACCGGGGAGCTGTTTTTT
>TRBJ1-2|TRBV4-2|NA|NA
CASSQGHTGTYGYTF
TGTGCCAGCAGCCAAGGTCACACAGGGACCTATGGCTACACCTTC
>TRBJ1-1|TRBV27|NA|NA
CASSLIARATEAFF
TGTGCCAGCAGTTTAATCGCCAGGGCCACTGAAGCTTTCTTT
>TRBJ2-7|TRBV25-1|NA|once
CASSEGVGAYEQYF
TGTGCCAGCAGTGAAGGGGTGGGAGCCTACGAGCAGTACTTC
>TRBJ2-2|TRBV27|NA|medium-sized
CASTPGDSVTGELFF
TGTGCCAGCACCCCGGGAGACTCCGTAACCGGGGAGCTGTTTTTT
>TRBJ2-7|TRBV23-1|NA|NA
CASSGIISYEQYF
TGCGCCAGCTCCGGGATTATCTCCTACGAGCAGTACTTC